The rows below give T cell receptor beta chains drawn from one sample of a study of T cells in Graves' hyperthyroidism and ophthalmopathy. TCRdb re-analysed the multiplex PCR reads in MiXCR, keeping a single row per CDR3 protein. Seen here are 300,000 or so distinct CDR3 sequences, about 15% observed once, and the top ten hold around 35%. The source material was blood. These receptors originate from a young man with Graves' hyperthyroidism. CDR3s include the opening cysteine and the closing phenylalanine or tryptophan. D genes are given only for firm matches. Rows may omit the clone size; those that give it use once, few, many or a size class.

cdr3_aa | cdr3_nt | j_call | v_call | clone_size | d_call
CAIKAGGTQYF | TGTGCCATCAAAGCGGGAGGGACCCAGTACTTC | TRBJ2-5 | TRBV12-3/TRBV12-4 | - | TRBD2
CASQERNQETQYF | TGTGCCAGCCAGGAGCGGAATCAAGAGACCCAGTACTTC | TRBJ2-5 | TRBV18 | many | -
CASSSEMNTEAFF | TGTGCCAGCAGCTCGGAGATGAACACTGAAGCTTTCTTT | TRBJ1-1 | TRBV7-3 | many | -
CASSQAGNTGRTQYF | TGTGCCAGCAGTCAAGCCGGGAACACAGGTCGTACGCAGTATTTT | TRBJ2-3 | TRBV28 | many | -
CASSHGLAVRFF | TGTGCCAGCAGCCACGGACTAGCGGTTCGGTTCTTC | TRBJ2-1 | TRBV7-2 | - | TRBD2
CSATGQGANEQFF | TGCAGTGCTACGGGACAGGGGGCAAATGAGCAGTTCTTC | TRBJ2-1 | TRBV20-1 | - | TRBD1
CASSPGQPPRNEQFF | TGTGCCAGCAGCCCCGGGCAACCCCCACGTAATGAGCAGTTCTTC | TRBJ2-1 | TRBV2 | many | -
CASSLRRGQVGNQPQHF | TGTGCCAGCAGCCTGAGGAGGGGGCAAGTTGGCAATCAGCCCCAGCATTTT | TRBJ1-5 | TRBV5-6 | few | TRBD1
CSVEPNLGGYTF | TGCAGCGTTGAACCCAACTTGGGGGGCTACACCTTC | TRBJ1-2 | TRBV29-1 | - | -
CASSAHDRGDNYGYTF | TGTGCCAGCAGCGCCCACGACAGGGGAGATAACTATGGCTACACCTTC | TRBJ1-2 | TRBV3-1 | many | TRBD1
CASSQGVFFTDTQYF | TGTGCCAGCTCTCAAGGCGTCTTTTTTACAGATACGCAGTATTTT | TRBJ2-3 | TRBV2 | many | -
CASSRPGTLDQPQHF | TGTGCCAGCAGTCGTCCCGGGACCTTGGATCAGCCCCAGCATTTT | TRBJ1-5 | TRBV3-1 | many | -
CSAPGLRRRIDTQYF | TGCAGTGCCCCGGGTTTGAGGAGACGGATAGATACGCAGTATTTT | TRBJ2-3 | TRBV20-1 | many | -
CASSPPVGFTSSGANVLTF | TGTGCCAGCAGTCCCCCAGTGGGGTTTACGAGCTCTGGGGCCAACGTCCTGACTTTC | TRBJ2-6 | TRBV12-3/TRBV12-4 | few | -
CASSQAGTNEKLFF | TGTGCCAGCAGCCAAGCAGGGACTAATGAAAAACTGTTTTTT | TRBJ1-4 | TRBV3-1 | many | -
CASSVVDRDSYSNQPQHF | TGTGCCAGCAGCGTAGTGGACCGGGACAGTTATAGCAATCAGCCCCAGCATTTT | TRBJ1-5 | TRBV9 | many | TRBD1
CASSSSGSTTGELFF | TGTGCCAGCAGTTCTAGCGGGAGTACTACCGGGGAGCTGTTTTTT | TRBJ2-2 | TRBV12-3/TRBV12-4 | - | TRBD2
CASSPMGGSGNTIYF | TGTGCCAGCAGCCCTATGGGGGGCTCTGGAAACACCATATATTTT | TRBJ1-3 | TRBV3-1 | many | -
CASTSMEGNTEAFF | TGCGCCAGCACCTCGATGGAGGGGAACACTGAAGCTTTCTTT | TRBJ1-1 | TRBV5-1 | many | -
CASSEAGLAGANVLTF | TGTGCCAGCAGTGAAGCAGGGTTGGCTGGGGCCAACGTCCTGACTTTC | TRBJ2-6 | TRBV6-1 | - | -
CASSPRSSYNEQFF | TGTGCCAGCAGCCCTAGGTCTTCCTACAATGAGCAGTTCTTC | TRBJ2-1 | TRBV11-3 | many | -
CASSQEWVNTEAFF | TGCGCCAGCAGCCAAGAATGGGTGAACACTGAAGCTTTCTTT | TRBJ1-1 | TRBV4-1 | few | -
CASSPFQRRGLNTGELFF | TGTGCCAGCTCACCATTTCAGCGAAGGGGGCTTAACACCGGGGAGCTGTTTTTT | TRBJ2-2 | TRBV18 | few | TRBD1
CASSYPGQGVEQYF | TGTGCCAGCAGCTACCCCGGACAGGGGGTCGAGCAGTACTTC | TRBJ2-7 | TRBV7-9 | - | TRBD1
CASSLKGQPYNGYTF | TGTGCCAGCAGTTTAAAGGGGCAGCCTTACAATGGCTACACCTTC | TRBJ1-2 | TRBV28 | many | -
CASEGQYNEQFF | TGTGCCAGCGAGGGACAGTACAATGAGCAGTTCTTC | TRBJ2-1 | TRBV6-1 | - | TRBD1
CSASRDSYNGQFF | TGCAGTGCTAGCCGGGATTCCTACAATGGGCAGTTCTTC | TRBJ2-1 | TRBV20-1 | - | -
CASSLGRGSDEQFF | TGTGCCAGCAGCTTGGGCAGGGGAAGCGATGAGCAGTTCTTC | TRBJ2-1 | TRBV11-2 | many | -
CASSLGREDYEQYF | TGTGCCAGCAGCTTAGGGCGAGAGGACTACGAGCAGTACTTC | TRBJ2-7 | TRBV13 | few | -
CASSLDGTTVGSQHF | TGCGCCAGCAGCTTGGATGGCACCACGGTCGGGTCCCAGCATTTT | TRBJ1-5 | TRBV5-1 | - | -
CASSLVERSSSYEQYF | TGTGCCAGCAGCTTAGTAGAGCGATCGAGCTCCTACGAGCAGTACTTC | TRBJ2-7 | TRBV11-3 | many | -
CSVLAGTQETQYF | TGCAGCGTCCTAGCGGGAACTCAAGAGACCCAGTACTTC | TRBJ2-5 | TRBV29-1 | few | TRBD2
CASSLRPGEDSPLHF | TGTGCCAGCAGCTTACGTCCGGGCGAGGATTCACCCCTCCACTTT | TRBJ1-6 | TRBV7-9 | many | -
CASSLAEAGGNTDTQYF | TGTGCCAGCAGCTTGGCCGAAGCGGGAGGTAACACAGATACGCAGTATTTT | TRBJ2-3 | TRBV5-6 | few | TRBD2
CASSQGRRLAGVSEQFF | TGTGCCAGCAGCCAAGGACGCCGGCTAGCGGGAGTAAGTGAGCAGTTCTTC | TRBJ2-1 | TRBV3-1 | few | TRBD2
CASSLGATSGSYNEQFF | TGTGCCAGCAGTTTAGGGGCAACTAGCGGATCCTACAATGAGCAGTTCTTC | TRBJ2-1 | TRBV12-3/TRBV12-4 | - | TRBD2
CASSVSGLEQFF | TGTGCCAGCAGCGTCAGCGGTCTCGAGCAGTTCTTC | TRBJ2-1 | TRBV9 | few | -
CASSYSMKGEQYF | TGTGCCAGCAGTTACTCGATGAAGGGCGAGCAGTACTTC | TRBJ2-7 | TRBV6-6 | - | -
CASSSGPRTGRSEQYF | TGCGCCAGCAGCTCCGGCCCCCGGACAGGACGCAGCGAGCAGTACTTC | TRBJ2-7 | TRBV5-1 | many | TRBD1
CATSDQTGGWSTGELFF | TGTGCCACCAGTGATCAGACAGGGGGGTGGTCCACCGGGGAGCTGTTTTTT | TRBJ2-2 | TRBV24-1 | - | TRBD1
CSANDRSSPLHF | TGCAGTGCAAATGACCGTAGTTCACCCCTCCACTTT | TRBJ1-6 | TRBV20-1 | - | -
CSVPHRAETQYF | TGCAGCGTGCCTCACAGGGCGGAGACCCAGTACTTC | TRBJ2-5 | TRBV29-1 | few | -
CASSHRDRGFGEQYF | TGTGCCAGCAGCCACCGGGACAGGGGTTTTGGTGAGCAGTACTTC | TRBJ2-7 | TRBV6-2/TRBV6-3 | - | TRBD1
CASTPGGRHLYGYTF | TGCGCCAGCACCCCGGGGGGCAGGCACCTCTATGGCTACACCTTC | TRBJ1-2 | TRBV5-1 | - | -
CATSDTTQPQHF | TGTGCCACCAGTGACACAACTCAGCCCCAGCATTTT | TRBJ1-5 | TRBV24-1 | few | -
CASSFGQGETQYF | TGTGCCAGCAGCTTTGGACAGGGAGAGACCCAGTACTTC | TRBJ2-5 | TRBV7-3 | many | TRBD1
CASSLRVGLAGETQYF | TGTGCCAGCAGCCTCCGGGTAGGTCTAGCTGGAGAGACCCAGTACTTC | TRBJ2-5 | TRBV3-1 | few | -
CASGQGYNEQFF | TGTGCCAGCGGACAGGGCTACAATGAGCAGTTCTTC | TRBJ2-1 | TRBV27 | many | TRBD1
CASSRRGGLETQYF | TGTGCCAGCAGTCGTAGGGGAGGATTGGAGACCCAGTACTTC | TRBJ2-5 | TRBV6-1 | many | -